One and the same sample provided the 12 T cell receptor beta chains below, sequenced in a study of T cell responses to AZD1222 COVID-19 vaccine. Libraries were prepared by immunoSEQ multiplex PCR; TCRdb keeps only in-frame clonotypes and omits some of them. In the table there are 93,000 or so clones, around 90% of which are singletons. Specimen: peripheral blood, collected on day 0 of AZD1222 vaccination. The receptors derive from an adult in good health.

The chain has TRBV28 and TRBJ2-7; D possibly corresponds to TRBD2 (6 bases). V shed 3 bases and J shed 7 bases, with 10 bases lying between them. The germline V gene encodes CDR1 MDHEN and CDR2 SYDVKM. The CDR3 length is 12 residues. As DNA, the CDR3 is TGTGCCAGCAGTTTGGGGGGTTTTGAGCAGTACTTC. The encoded protein is CASSLGGFEQYF.

The V call is TRBV9, the J call TRBJ1-1, with a possible D match to TRBD1 (6 bases). CDR1 SGDLS and CDR2 YYNGEE come from the germline V gene. V lost 0 bases and J lost 5, with 11 bases in between. The CDR3 runs to 14 residues. In DNA form, the CDR3 reads TGTGCCAGCAGCGTAGATCGAGGGGGAACTGAAGCTTTCTTT. Its protein product is CASSVDRGGTEAFF.

The V call is TRBV5-5, the J call TRBJ2-7; D is uncertain. The germline gives CDR1 SGHKS, CDR2 YYEKEE (reference sequence). The CDR3 length is 15 residues. V was clipped by 1 base and J by 1 base, with 12 bases between them. The CDR3 DNA follows: TGTGCCAGCAGCTTGAGGGCGCAAGGTTCCTACGAGCAGTACTTC. Its translation: CASSLRAQGSYEQYF.

The chain employs TRBV28 and TRBJ1-1, with 7 bases identical to TRBD1. The CDR3 extends over 15 amino acids. Per the germline V gene, CDR1 is MDHEN and CDR2 is SYDVKM. J lost 8 bases, V lost 5 bases, and 14 bases had no gene match. The CDR3 nucleotides read TGTGCCAGCAGTGTTGAGGGGGCCTCGATTCGAGAAGCTTTCTTT. Translated, it gives CASSVEGASIREAFF.

The chain has TRBV19 and TRBJ1-5, with 9 bases lining up with TRBD1. Trimming removed 4 bases from V and 2 bases from J; junction bases left unmatched: 6. The CDR3 is 16 residues long. Germline V gives CDR1 LNHDA, CDR2 SQIVND (reference sequence). The CDR3 region is CASSTRTGVGNQPQHF. CDR3 sequence (DNA): TGTGCCAGTAGTACGAGGACAGGGGTTGGCAATCAGCCCCAGCATTTT. The full variable domain, in which reference TRBV19 and TRBJ1-5 provide the parts outside the CDR3, is DGGITQSPKYLFRKEGQNVTLSCEQNLNHDAMYWYRQDPGQGLRLIYYSQIVNDFQKGDIAEGYSVSREKKESFPLTVTSAQKNPTAFYLCASSTRTGVGNQPQHFGDGTRLSIL.

V usage is TRBV7-8 and J usage is TRBJ1-1; no clear D gene. Germline V lookup: CDR1 SGHVS, CDR2 FQNEAQ. The CDR3 totals 12 residues. Trimming pared 8 bases from V and 0 bases from J, leaving 7 bases between. CDR3 nucleotides: TGTGCCAGCGACTTCATGAACACTGAAGCTTTCTTT. Its translation: CASDFMNTEAFF.

This chain joins TRBV19 and TRBJ1-2, with D perhaps TRBD1 (6 bases). The CDR3 runs to 18 residues. V was shortened by 6 bases and J by 2 bases, with 25 bases between the two germline ends. Germline-derived CDR1 and CDR2 are LNHDA and SQIVND (reference sequence). The CDR3 DNA reads TGTGCCAGTAGGAAGGACAGTGCACTTCAATCAGTCAACTATGGCTACACCTTC. Amino acids: CASRKDSALQSVNYGYTF.

This chain connects TRBV7-2 to TRBJ2-5; D may be TRBD2 (5 bases). Germline V gene lookup returns CDR1 SGHTA and CDR2 FQGNSA. Trimming stripped 6 bases from V and 1 base from J, with 12 bases between. The CDR3 has 14 amino acids. The CDR3 sequence is CASSLSGIQETQYF. The CDR3 bases are TGTGCCAGCAGTTTAAGCGGAATCCAAGAGACCCAGTACTTC.

The chain couples TRBV12-3 or TRBV12-4 to TRBJ1-2; TRBD1 is a possible D gene (5 bases). CDR3 size: 13 residues. The V end lost 4 bases, the J end lost 5 bases, and 11 bases lay between the germline ends. CDR3 sequence: CASSYGEGYGYTF. DNA for the CDR3: TGTGCCAGCAGTTACGGAGAGGGGTATGGCTACACCTTC.

The chain recombines TRBV5-1 with TRBJ2-5, with a tentative D call TRBD1 (6 bases). The CDR3 spans 13 residues. The ends were cut back, 1 base at V and 10 bases at J, with 14 bases in the middle. Germline V gene sequence: CDR1 SGHRS, CDR2 YFSETQ. CDR3 nucleotide sequence: TGCGCCAGCAGCTTGACAGGGCCGGTGGACCAGTACTTC. Its translation is CASSLTGPVDQYF. Full variable domain (remainder filled in from reference TRBV5-1 and TRBJ2-5): KAGVTQTPRYLIKTRGQQVTLSCSPISGHRSVSWYQQTPGQGLQFLFEYFSETQRNKGNFPGRFSGRQFSNSRSEMNVSTLELGDSALYLCASSLTGPVDQYFGPGTRLLVL.

This clone was detected only once. The J gene is TRBJ2-5, the V gene TRBV14, with D unresolved. The CDR3 runs 14 residues. Germline V gene lookup returns CDR1 SGHDN and CDR2 FVKESK. Deletions cut 2 bases from V and 5 bases from J, with 12 bases between. The CDR3 reads CASSQNDGRETQYF. The CDR3, as DNA: TGTGCCAGCAGCCAAAACGACGGTCGGGAGACCCAGTACTTC.

The V gene is TRBV4-3, the J gene TRBJ2-2; 7 bases are shared with TRBD1. Per the germline V gene, CDR1 is LGHNA and CDR2 is YSLEER. The CDR3 contains 15 residues. The junction had 3 bases not matched to a gene; V was cut back by 2 bases and J by 3 bases. CDR3 DNA sequence: TGCGCCAGCAGCCAACCCGGGACAGACACCGGGGAGCTGTTTTTT. Its protein product is CASSQPGTDTGELFF.